This T cell receptor beta chain was observed in a study of CD8+CD57+ T cells in acquired aplastic anemia (dated 2018 in TCRdb). Study-wide context: On average, sorted CD4+ and CD8+ cells yielded 3.2 ug of extracted DNA, with a range of roughly 0.18 to 30 ug. Mean read counts for healthy donor samples were 9 million to 10.8 million for CD4+ cells and about 12 million for CD8+ cells.

With respect to this clonotype: This clone's antigen is unknown. One end of the junction varies from germline; a read error may be responsible.

In this study, sorted CD4+ and CD8+ T cells from the blood of healthy subjects and of severe aplastic anemia patients had their TCR repertoires deep-sequenced. Ficoll-Paque density gradient centrifugation was used to isolate peripheral blood mononuclear cells. Before DNA was extracted, CD4+ and CD8+ T cells were sorted using either FACS or magnetic beads. Profiling of TCR beta VDJ combinations and CDR3 sequences used genomic DNA as the template. An Illumina HiSeq 2000 was used for TCR repertoire sequencing. The paper's processing steps were these. TRBV/TRBJ rearrangement plots, CDR3 size and DJ length profiles, and Simpson's diversity index were used to assess repertoires. The most abundant DNA sequence in the deep sequencing data was taken as the immunodominant clone. CDR3 amino acid sequences were checked for sharing between subjects and were compared against published repertoires and the VDJdb database. TCRdb reprocessed the public reads (quality trimming at Q25 with fastp, clone calling with MiXCR) and kept in-frame beta chains. Each entry is one CDR3 protein sequence, shown with its most common DNA and genes. The V and J calls reflect TCRdb's pipeline rather than the authors' work. The sample table lists roughly 420,000 distinct CDR3 sequences, 65% to 75% of them with a count of one. The ten most abundant clones make up approximately 3.8% of the sample.

The CDR3, cysteine through phenylalanine, is 14 amino acids long. CDR3 DNA only is kept here, 42 bases in frame from base 1. From a lookup of the germline V gene, CDR1 and CDR2 are SGHVS and FQNEAQ. The study at large found these results: Around 30 CD8+ CDR3 sequences were shared between patients and controls but appeared highly expressed in patients and within their immunodominant clones. CD8+ Simpson's diversity did not differ significantly between patients and healthy controls (P=0.060).

This TCR was recovered from a human donor in good health, serving as a control. In this chain, TRBV7-8 is recombined with TRBJ2-3, with 10 bases aligning to TRBD2. Sequences were obtained from sorted CD4+, CD8+, or CD8+CD57+ T cells (not recorded which) from PBMCs. CDR3 sequence: CASSHPGLATTETF. In nucleotides, the sequence is TGTGCCAGCAGCCATCCGGGACTAGCGACAACAGAGACTTTT.